One and the same sample provided the 14 T cell receptor beta chains below, sequenced in a study of cytomegalovirus exposure and HLA in healthy donors. It was with 60 Vbeta and 13 Jbeta primers that the PCR ran. Only in-frame clones appear in the TCRdb table, and some are missing; sequencing was by immunoSEQ multiplex PCR. The repertoire consists of some 99,000 clones, with roughly 76% occurring once and the leading ten covering 1.2%. Sequencing input: PBMCs. The source of these receptors is a female donor in good health and CMV-seronegative.

The chain couples TRBV27 to TRBJ2-3; 7 positions match TRBD1. The V gene end was trimmed by 5 bases and the J gene end by 3 bases; junction bases not matched to a gene: 11. Germline CDR1 reads MNHEY; CDR2 reads SMNVEV (reference sequence). This CDR3 comprises 16 residues. CDR3 sequence (DNA): TGTGCCAGCAGTAAGCCCCCGGGACAGTGGACAGATACGCAGTATTTT. It translates to CASSKPPGQWTDTQYF.

V usage is TRBV2 and J usage is TRBJ1-2; D gene unclear. The germline CDR1 and CDR2 sequences are SNHLY and FYNNEI. This CDR3 has 14 amino acids. With 2 bases removed from V and 4 bases from J, the gap between germline ends came to 11 bases. CDR3 in amino acids: CASSERGFPYGYTF. CDR3 coding DNA: TGTGCCAGCAGTGAACGAGGGTTCCCCTATGGCTACACCTTC.

V usage is TRBV4-1 and J usage is TRBJ1-2; maybe TRBD1 (5 bases). V shed 4 bases and J shed 9 bases, with 12 bases lying between them. Germline CDR1 and CDR2: MGHRA and YSYEKL. CDR3 length: 12 residues. CDR3 nucleotide sequence: TGCGCCAGCAGCCCCCAGGGCGGCAGCTACACCTTC. Translating it yields CASSPQGGSYTF.

The chain links TRBV2 to TRBJ1-1, with D perhaps matching TRBD1 (5 bases). Germline lookup yields CDR1 SNHLY and CDR2 FYNNEI. This CDR3 is built from 14 residues. V was cut by 4 bases and J by 1 base, with 10 bases left in between. In DNA, the CDR3 is TGTGCCAGCAGTGCATGGGGCCAGAACACTGAAGCTTTCTTT. The encoded protein is CASSAWGQNTEAFF.

This chain connects TRBV27 to TRBJ2-3; maybe TRBD2 (5 bases). CDR1 is MNHEY, CDR2 SMNVEV, per germline (reference sequence). Trimming cost V 5 bases and J 5 bases, with 17 bases left between them. The CDR3 totals 15 residues. DNA of the CDR3: TGTGCCAGCAGTCGTGCTAGCTCATCGCTAGATACGCAGTATTTT. As protein: CASSRASSSLDTQYF.

The chain uses TRBV29-1 and TRBJ2-5; 7 nucleotides align to TRBD1. The J call may be wrong; the DNA end is better matched by TRBJ2-7. Germline CDR1 is SQVTM and CDR2 is ANQGSEA. This CDR3 comprises 13 residues. The CDR3 reads CSVGTASSYEQYF. The CDR3 DNA follows: TGCAGCGTGGGGACAGCCAGCTCCTACGAGCAGTACTTC.

The V gene is TRBV27, the J gene TRBJ1-1; D remains unclear. Trimming shortened V by 3 bases and J by 3 bases, and 8 bases separated the two germline ends. Per germline, CDR1 MNHEY and CDR2 SMNVEV (reference sequence). This CDR3 is built from 13 residues. The CDR3 nucleotides read TGTGCCAGCAGTTTCGGTAGCGACACTGAAGCTTTCTTT. Translated: CASSFGSDTEAFF.

The chain has TRBV25-1 and TRBJ2-7, with 9 nucleotides matching TRBD2. Germline CDR1 is MGHDK and CDR2 is SYGVNS. This CDR3 is built from 13 residues. With 3 bases clipped from V and 7 bases from J, the junction kept 4 bases outside the gene matches. The CDR3 nucleotides read TGTGCCAGCAGTGATAGCGGGAGAGAGGAGCAGTACTTC. Its translation: CASSDSGREEQYF.

A word on this clone: Within the sample, other DNA sequences also encode this same CDR3. The V and J genes are TRBV6-5 and TRBJ1-2; D is perhaps TRBD1 (5 bases). Germline V gene data show CDR1 as MNHEY and CDR2 as SVGAGI. The length of the CDR3 is 13 residues. V was clipped by 5 bases and J by 4 bases, with 11 bases between them. Here the CDR3 DNA reads TGTGCCAGCAGTCCCGGGGGGGGCTATGGCTACACCTTC. Amino acid sequence: CASSPGGGYGYTF.

The chain recombines TRBV11-2 with TRBJ1-2; D is uncertain. The CDR3 sequence is 13 residues long. V shed 4 bases and J shed 4 bases, with 10 bases lying between them. CDR1 and CDR2 from the germline V gene are SGHAT and FQNNGV. The CDR3 loop is CASSSDVSYGYTF. The CDR3 DNA reads TGTGCCAGCAGCTCAGACGTTTCCTATGGCTACACCTTC.

A few counts support this clone. The gene calls are TRBV18 and TRBJ1-1; a possible D gene is TRBD1 (6 bases). This CDR3 region has 13 residues. The germline V and J ends were trimmed by 3 bases and 5 bases, with 10 bases remaining between them. Germline V gives CDR1 KGHSH, CDR2 LQKENI. CDR3 DNA sequence: TGTGCCAGCTCACCGGACAGACAGACTGAAGCTTTCTTT. This translates into CASSPDRQTEAFF. Using reference TRBV18 and TRBJ1-1 for the parts outside the CDR3, the full variable domain is NAGVMQNPRHLVRRRGQEARLRCSPMKGHSHVYWYRQLPEEGLKFMVYLQKENIIDESGMPKERFSAEFPKEGPSILRIQQVVRGDSAAYFCASSPDRQTEAFFGQGTRLTVV.

This clone has a single count. The chain is built from TRBV6-1 and TRBJ2-7; 7 nucleotides line up with TRBD2. The CDR3 has 14 amino acids. With 4 bases clipped from V and 2 bases from J, the junction kept 5 bases outside the gene matches. From germline, CDR1 is MNHNS and CDR2 SASEGT. The CDR3 DNA is TGTGCCAGCAGTGTAAAGCGGGGACCCTACGAGCAGTACTTC. Translated, it gives CASSVKRGPYEQYF.

The genes are TRBV5-1 and TRBJ1-2; the match to TRBD1 covers 12 bases. The CDR3 is made up of 13 amino acids. Per germline, CDR1 SGHRS and CDR2 YFSETQ. V trimming: 2 bases; J trimming: 8 bases; junction bases outside the gene matches: 1. CDR3 amino acids: CASSFGTGGGYTF. The CDR3 DNA follows: TGCGCCAGCAGCTTTGGGACAGGGGGCGGCTACACCTTC.

The chain uses TRBV6-6 and TRBJ1-5; D is uncertain. Germline V gene data show CDR1 as MNHNY and CDR2 as SVGAGI (reference sequence). This CDR3 is built from 14 residues. V was pared by 11 bases and J by 0 bases, with 14 bases between. In DNA form, the CDR3 reads TGTGCCGGTAATGGGCAGGATAGCAATCAGCCCCAGCATTTT. It yields the protein CAGNGQDSNQPQHF.